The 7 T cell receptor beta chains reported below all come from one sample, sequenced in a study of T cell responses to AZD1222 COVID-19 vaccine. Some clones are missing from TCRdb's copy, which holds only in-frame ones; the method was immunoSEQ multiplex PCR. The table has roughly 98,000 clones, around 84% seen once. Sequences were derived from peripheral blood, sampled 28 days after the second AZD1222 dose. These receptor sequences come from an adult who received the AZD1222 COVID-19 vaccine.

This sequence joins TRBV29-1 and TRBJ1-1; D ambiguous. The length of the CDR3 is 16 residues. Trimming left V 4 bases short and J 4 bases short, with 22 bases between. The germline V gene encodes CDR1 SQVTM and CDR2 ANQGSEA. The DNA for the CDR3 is TGCAGCGTTGTGGGCCGATCGACCTTGAGGTCCACTGAAGCTTTCTTT. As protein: CSVVGRSTLRSTEAFF.

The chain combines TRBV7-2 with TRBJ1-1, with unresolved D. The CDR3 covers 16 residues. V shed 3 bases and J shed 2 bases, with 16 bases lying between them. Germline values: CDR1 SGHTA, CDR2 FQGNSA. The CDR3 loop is CASSLHSGDLNTEAFF. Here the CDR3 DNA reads TGTGCCAGCAGCTTGCATTCAGGCGATCTAAACACTGAAGCTTTCTTT.

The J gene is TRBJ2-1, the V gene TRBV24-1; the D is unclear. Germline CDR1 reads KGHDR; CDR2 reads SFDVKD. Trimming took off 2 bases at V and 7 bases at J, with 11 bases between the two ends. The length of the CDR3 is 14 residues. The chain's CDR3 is CATSDSLDWNEQFF. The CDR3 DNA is TGTGCCACCAGTGATTCCCTCGATTGGAATGAGCAGTTCTTC.

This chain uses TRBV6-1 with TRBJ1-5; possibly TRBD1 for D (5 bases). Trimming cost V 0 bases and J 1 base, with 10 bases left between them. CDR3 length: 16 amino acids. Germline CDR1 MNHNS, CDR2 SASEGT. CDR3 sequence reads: CASSEAGGVSNQPQHF. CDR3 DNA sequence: TGTGCCAGCAGTGAAGCCGGGGGGGTAAGCAATCAGCCCCAGCATTTT.

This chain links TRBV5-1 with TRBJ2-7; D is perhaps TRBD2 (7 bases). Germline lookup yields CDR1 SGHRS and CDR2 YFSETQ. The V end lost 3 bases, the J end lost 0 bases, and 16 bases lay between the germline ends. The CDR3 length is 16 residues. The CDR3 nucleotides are TGCGCCAGCAGCTATACAGGGACTACTTTCTCCTACGAGCAGTACTTC. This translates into CASSYTGTTFSYEQYF.

The CDR3 coding sequence is TGCAGCGTTGGTCAGCGGGGTGGATTTGAGCAGTTCTTC. The encoded protein is CSVGQRGGFEQFF. This chain joins TRBV29-1 and TRBJ2-1; 7 bases align to TRBD2. Germline lookup yields CDR1 SQVTM and CDR2 ANQGSEA. The ends lost 4 bases at V and 9 bases at J; junction bases unmatched: 9. This CDR3 is 13 amino acids long.

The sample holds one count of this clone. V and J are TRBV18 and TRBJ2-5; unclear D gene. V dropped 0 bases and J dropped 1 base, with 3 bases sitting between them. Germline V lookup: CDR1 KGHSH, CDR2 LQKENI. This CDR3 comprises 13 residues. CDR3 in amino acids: CASSPPPQETQYF. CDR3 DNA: TGTGCCAGCTCACCACCCCCCCAAGAGACCCAGTACTTC.